The 10 T cell receptor beta chains presented below share a single source sample, sequenced in a study of cytomegalovirus exposure and HLA in healthy donors. A multiplex PCR was run with 60 Vbeta primers and 13 Jbeta primers. The method was immunoSEQ multiplex PCR; TCRdb's version includes in-frame clones alone and lacks a portion of them. The profile shows some 200,000 clones, 80% to 85% of them singletons. Sequencing used PBMCs. These receptors came from a woman aged 18-29 years in good health and CMV-seronegative.

The chain links TRBV6-1 to TRBJ2-5; TRBD1 is a possible D gene (5 bases). The J call is in doubt because the DNA end fits TRBJ2-7 better. CDR3 length: 11 amino acids. Germline V CDR1 and CDR2: MNHNS, SASEGT. This chain's CDR3 is CATDRFYEQYF. The CDR3, as DNA: TGTGCCACCGACAGATTCTACGAGCAGTACTTC.

The chain combines TRBV28 with TRBJ2-4; a weak D match, TRBD2 (6 bases). V was cut by 6 bases and J by 7 bases, with 16 bases left in between. CDR1 and CDR2 (germline): MDHEN, SYDVKM. CDR3 size: 14 residues. This CDR3 is CASRTGDGGNIQYF. CDR3 in DNA: TGTGCCAGCAGAACAGGAGACGGAGGGAACATTCAGTACTTC.

The rearrangement links TRBV6-5 to TRBJ1-3, with D perhaps matching TRBD1 (6 bases). The CDR3 has 15 residues. The V end was cut by 2 bases, the J end by 0 bases, with 8 bases between. Germline CDR1 reads MNHEY; CDR2 reads SVGAGI. The CDR3 loop is CASSYGTYSGNTIYF. The CDR3 nucleotides read TGTGCCAGCAGTTACGGGACATACTCTGGAAACACCATATATTTT.

This clone was seen a few times. The chain combines TRBV2 with TRBJ1-4; 9 bases map to TRBD1. The CDR3 has 14 amino acids. Germline V gene sequence: CDR1 SNHLY, CDR2 FYNNEI. V gave up 6 bases and J gave up 8 bases; unmatched junction bases: 7. The CDR3 here is CASREGQGREKLFF. CDR3 sequence (DNA): TGTGCCAGCAGAGAGGGACAGGGTAGGGAAAAACTGTTTTTT.

This rearrangement joins TRBV7-9 to TRBJ2-3; 7 bases match TRBD1. The CDR3 contains 14 residues. The V segment lost 4 bases and the J segment 5 bases; nucleotides outside the gene matches: 6. Germline values: CDR1 SEHNR, CDR2 FQNEAQ (reference sequence). CDR3 bases: TGTGCCAGCAGCTCCAGGACAGGAGGAGATACGCAGTATTTT. Its protein product is CASSSRTGGDTQYF.

The CDR3 nucleotides are TGTGCCAGCAGCCTTGGAGATTCTAGCGGGGTCGAGACCCAGTACTTC. Protein sequence: CASSLGDSSGVETQYF. This chain uses TRBV7-2 with TRBJ2-5, with TRBD2 identical over 9 bases. Per the germline V gene, CDR1 is SGHTA and CDR2 is FQGNSA. Unmatched junction bases numbered 12, after V lost 5 bases and J lost 5 bases. The CDR3 runs 16 residues.

The chain joins TRBV5-1 to TRBJ2-7; tentatively, D is TRBD2 (5 bases). Germline-derived CDR1 and CDR2 are SGHRS and YFSETQ. The CDR3 has 13 amino acids. The V end was cut by 3 bases, the J end by 2 bases, with 9 bases between. The CDR3 sequence is CASSSGFTYEQYF. The CDR3 DNA reads as TGCGCCAGCAGCTCGGGGTTCACCTACGAGCAGTACTTC.

To note about this clone: In the same sample, other DNA sequences code for this CDR3. The rearrangement links TRBV11-3 to TRBJ1-1, with no clear D. The V end lost 3 bases, the J end lost 2 bases, and 7 bases lay between the germline ends. Per germline, CDR1 SGHNT and CDR2 YENEEA. The CDR3 has 13 amino acids. The CDR3: CASSLSGNTEAFF. Here the CDR3 DNA reads TGTGCCAGCAGCTTGTCGGGAAACACTGAAGCTTTCTTT. The full variable domain, completed using reference TRBV11-3 and TRBJ1-1, is EAGVVQSPRYKIIEKKQPVAFWCNPISGHNTLYWYLQNLGQGPELLIRYENEEAVDDSQLPKDRFSAERLKGVDSTLKIQPAELGDSAVYLCASSLSGNTEAFFGQGTRLTVV.

The J gene is TRBJ2-7, the V gene TRBV10-3, with 7 nucleotides matching TRBD2. The ends lost 3 bases at V and 0 bases at J; junction bases unmatched: 8. CDR1 and CDR2 (germline): ENHRY, SYGVKD. The CDR3 has 16 residues. The CDR3: CAISDPSGVSSYEQYF. The CDR3 nucleotides read TGTGCCATCAGTGACCCTAGCGGAGTAAGCTCCTACGAGCAGTACTTC.

The chain recombines TRBV4-1 with TRBJ2-3; unclear D gene. CDR1 is MGHRA, CDR2 YSYEKL, per germline. Trimming pared 0 bases from V and 2 bases from J, leaving 6 bases between. The CDR3 contains 14 residues. The CDR3 DNA sequence: TGCGCCAGCAGCCAAGACGGTCTCACAGATACGCAGTATTTT. Its translation is CASSQDGLTDTQYF.